This passage covers 30 T cell receptor beta chains from one sample sequenced in a study of graft-versus-host responses after intestinal transplantation. Method: immunoSEQ multiplex PCR; TCRdb's copy keeps in-frame clones and lacks some. In the table there are more than 20,000 clones, roughly 83% of which are singletons. The source material was PBMCs, sampled almost 29 days after intestinal transplant. Receptors were obtained from a human patient who received an intestinal transplant, so some T cells may come from the graft donor.

The chain couples TRBV5-6 to TRBJ1-2; possibly TRBD1 for D (6 bases). V shed 0 bases and J shed 4 bases, with 13 bases lying between them. Germline lookup yields CDR1 SGHDT and CDR2 YYEEEE. This CDR3 has 15 residues. CDR3 DNA: TGTGCCAGCAGCTTGGGTGGACAGTCCATCTATGGCTACACCTTC. This sequence encodes CASSLGGQSIYGYTF.

Turning to this clone: The germline gene is not matched at one end of the junction; a read error may be the cause. The J gene is TRBJ2-1, the V gene TRBV28; 7 positions agree with TRBD1. Germline loops: CDR1 MDHEN, CDR2 SYDVKM. CDR3 length: 14 residues. The CDR3 reads CASGLTGVNNEQFF. The CDR3 DNA reads as TGTGCCAGCGGTTTAACAGGGGTTAACAATGAGCAGTTCTTC.

This chain connects TRBV4-3 to TRBJ2-1; D may be TRBD1 or TRBD2 (5 bases each). CDR1 and CDR2 (germline): LGHNA, YSLEER. There are 13 residues in the CDR3. V was shortened by 4 bases and J by 9 bases, with 13 bases between the two germline ends. This CDR3 is CASSPGGRGEQFF. Here the CDR3 DNA reads TGCGCCAGCAGCCCTGGGGGTCGGGGTGAGCAGTTCTTC.

The rearrangement links TRBV4-1 to TRBJ1-2, with no clear D. The CDR3 length is 12 residues. Trimming took off 3 bases at V and 8 bases at J, with 10 bases between the two ends. CDR1 is MGHRA, CDR2 YSYEKL, per germline. Here the CDR3 reads CASSQGEGGYTF. In DNA, the CDR3 is TGCGCCAGCAGCCAGGGTGAAGGCGGCTACACCTTC.

V usage is TRBV30 and J usage is TRBJ2-1; D remains unclear. Trimming cost V 0 bases and J 2 bases, with 5 bases left between them. CDR1 and CDR2 from the germline V gene are GTSNPN and SVGIG (reference sequence). This CDR3 has 13 amino acids. CDR3: CAWSVRAYNEQFF. The CDR3 DNA is TGTGCCTGGAGTGTCCGCGCCTACAATGAGCAGTTCTTC.

This clone has just one count. The chain joins TRBV5-1 to TRBJ2-2, with TRBD2 matching over 10 bases. The germline CDR1 and CDR2 sequences are SGHRS and YFSETQ. The CDR3 runs 16 residues. J lost 5 bases, V lost 1 base, and 5 bases had no gene match. In DNA form, the CDR3 reads TGCGCCAGCAGCTTGAGGAGCGGGAGGGATACCGGGGAGCTGTTTTTT. Translating gives CASSLRSGRDTGELFF.

V usage is TRBV6-6 and J usage is TRBJ2-7, with D perhaps TRBD1 (7 bases). V lost 5 bases and J lost 2, with 13 bases in between. The CDR3 has 14 residues. CDR1 and CDR2 from the germline V gene are MNHNY and SVGAGI (reference sequence). In DNA, the CDR3 is TGTGCCAGCAGTCCAGGGGGGTTGGCCTACGAGCAGTACTTC. Translation gives CASSPGGLAYEQYF.

V gene TRBV10-2 combines with J gene TRBJ2-3, with D perhaps TRBD1 or TRBD2 (6 bases each). This CDR3 region has 16 residues. CDR1 and CDR2 from the germline V gene are WSHSY and SAAADI. Trimming took off 2 bases at V and 3 bases at J, with 15 bases between the two ends. The CDR3 is CASSEIGGIETDTQYF. CDR3 DNA sequence: TGCGCCAGCAGTGAGATCGGGGGCATAGAAACAGATACGCAGTATTTT.

The V call is TRBV5-1, the J call TRBJ2-5; TRBD2 aligns across 13 bases. The CDR3 is 17 residues long. CDR1 and CDR2 from the germline V gene are SGHRS and YFSETQ. With 4 bases clipped from V and 1 base from J, the junction kept 7 bases outside the gene matches. For the CDR3, the DNA is TGCGCCAGCAGCGTCTTTGGACTAGCGGGGGTCCAAGAGACCCAGTACTTC. This encodes CASSVFGLAGVQETQYF.

This clone was observed a handful of times. The chain's CDR3 is CASRSTGELFF. The CDR3 DNA follows: TGTGCCAGCAGGTCCACCGGGGAGCTGTTTTTT. The chain recombines TRBV27 with TRBJ2-2, with no clear D. The CDR3 length is 11 residues. CDR1 and CDR2 from the germline V gene are MNHEY and SMNVEV (reference sequence). Trimming took off 6 bases at V and 4 bases at J, with 3 bases between the two ends.

The gene calls are TRBV30 and TRBJ1-2, with 8 bases aligning to TRBD1. The CDR3 length is 14 residues. From germline, CDR1 is GTSNPN and CDR2 SVGIG (reference sequence). V shed 0 bases, J shed 7 bases, and the junction held 7 bases outside the gene matches. The CDR3 loop is CAWSVGTGGSGYTF. In nucleotides, the CDR3 is TGTGCCTGGAGTGTAGGTACAGGGGGATCTGGCTACACCTTC.

The rearrangement links TRBV2 to TRBJ2-5; maybe TRBD1 (6 bases). CDR3 size: 13 residues. The ends were cut back, 7 bases at V and 1 base at J, with 10 bases in the middle. CDR1 is SNHLY, CDR2 FYNNEI, per germline. This chain's CDR3 is CASNGDIQETQYF. For the CDR3, the DNA is TGTGCCAGCAATGGGGACATCCAAGAGACCCAGTACTTC.

This clone was recorded a few times. The V call is TRBV4-1, the J call TRBJ2-7; 7 bases line up with TRBD1. Germline trimming cut 0 bases from V and 2 bases from J; bases unmatched to any gene: 4. The CDR3 sequence is 15 residues long. Germline values: CDR1 MGHRA, CDR2 YSYEKL. This CDR3 reads CASSQDHRGPYEQYF. In DNA, the CDR3 is TGCGCCAGCAGCCAAGACCACAGGGGCCCCTACGAGCAGTACTTC.

The V gene is TRBV10-1, the J gene TRBJ1-2; maybe TRBD1 (5 bases). With 2 bases removed from V and 5 bases from J, the gap between germline ends came to 9 bases. CDR1 and CDR2 from the germline V gene are WNHNN and SYGVQD (reference sequence). This CDR3 has 13 amino acids. CDR3 nucleotides: TGCGCCAGCAGTGAGCAGCCAGGGTATGGCTACACCTTC. As protein: CASSEQPGYGYTF.

The CDR3 loop is CASSLLGTYDEQYF. The CDR3 DNA reads as TGTGCCAGCAGTTTATTGGGGACCTACGACGAGCAGTACTTC. The rearrangement links TRBV28 to TRBJ2-7; D is possibly TRBD1 or TRBD2 (5 bases each). The CDR3 spans 14 residues. The germline CDR1 and CDR2 sequences are MDHEN and SYDVKM. Trimming removed 1 base at V and 5 bases at J, with 12 bases between.

The V gene is TRBV19, the J gene TRBJ2-3; no reliable D call. CDR1 LNHDA and CDR2 SQIVND come from the germline V gene (reference sequence). V was pared by 1 base and J by 3 bases, with 2 bases between. CDR3 length: 12 amino acids. CDR3 sequence: CASSIATDTQYF. The CDR3 nucleotides read TGTGCCAGTAGTATAGCTACAGATACGCAGTATTTT.

DNA of the CDR3: TGCGCCAGCAGCACCAGCCCCGGGACTAGCGAGGCGTTGGAAGAGACCCAGTACTTC. Its translation is CASSTSPGTSEALEETQYF. V usage is TRBV5-1 and J usage is TRBJ2-5; 10 bases are a match to TRBD2. This CDR3 contains 19 residues. Trimming cost V 4 bases and J 3 bases; bases outside gene matches: 18. Per the germline V gene, CDR1 is SGHRS and CDR2 is YFSETQ.

The chain carries TRBV5-1 and TRBJ2-6; no clear D gene. The CDR3 covers 14 residues. V was clipped by 2 bases and J by 0 bases, with 3 bases between them. Germline V gives CDR1 SGHRS, CDR2 YFSETQ. As DNA, the CDR3 is TGCGCCAGCAGCTTCGCCTCTGGGGCCAACGTCCTGACTTTC. Translating it yields CASSFASGANVLTF. The full variable domain, with the rest looked up from reference TRBV5-1 and TRBJ2-6, is KAGVTQTPRYLIKTRGQQVTLSCSPISGHRSVSWYQQTPGQGLQFLFEYFSETQRNKGNFPGRFSGRQFSNSRSEMNVSTLELGDSALYLCASSFASGANVLTFGAGSRLTVL.

V is TRBV7-9 and J is TRBJ1-2, with TRBD1 matching 7 bases. CDR3 length equals 13 residues. CDR1 and CDR2 (germline): SEHNR, FQNEAQ (reference sequence). V shed 5 bases and J 5 bases; nucleotides not matched to a gene: 5. The CDR3 coding sequence is TGTGCCAGCAGCCCGCGGGACAGTTATGGCTACACCTTC. Its translation is CASSPRDSYGYTF.

V is TRBV6-1 and J is TRBJ2-7, with TRBD2 matching over 7 bases. The CDR3 has 15 residues. Per germline, CDR1 MNHNS and CDR2 SASEGT. J was trimmed by 3 bases and V by 5 bases; bases with no gene match: 10. In nucleotides, the CDR3 is TGTGCCAGCAGTACTTTGGCTAGCGGAAACTACGAGCAGTACTTC. Its translation is CASSTLASGNYEQYF.

A remark on this clone: Since no conserved phenylalanine or tryptophan closes the CDR3, a read error is the likely cause. The V and J genes are TRBV2 and TRBJ1-5; D uncertain. With 6 bases removed from V and 0 bases from J, the gap between germline ends came to 9 bases. The germline V gene has CDR1 SNHLY and CDR2 FYNNEI. CDR3 size: 14 residues. CDR3 bases: TGTGCCAGCAGAAAATGGGTTAGCAATCAGCCCCAGCATCTT. Residues: CASRKWVSNQPQHL.

The chain links TRBV7-3 to TRBJ2-5; perhaps TRBD2 as D (6 bases). With 5 bases removed from V and 10 bases from J, the gap between germline ends came to 20 bases. In germline, CDR1 is SGHTA, CDR2 FQGTGA. The CDR3 loop spans 14 amino acids. The CDR3 loop reads CASSQGTSSGLQYF. The CDR3 DNA sequence: TGTGCCAGCAGCCAAGGGACTTCTAGTGGGCTCCAGTACTTC.

The chain carries TRBV28 and TRBJ2-7; 8 nucleotides line up with TRBD2. CDR1 MDHEN and CDR2 SYDVKM come from the germline V gene. With V trimmed by 6 bases and J by 4 bases, 11 bases remained unmatched. The CDR3 covers 15 residues. The CDR3 DNA sequence: TGTGCCAGCAGGAAGGAGCGGGGGACGCGATACGAGCAGTACTTC. It is translated as CASRKERGTRYEQYF.

The chain employs TRBV4-1 and TRBJ2-7; 7 positions match TRBD2. V gave up 1 base and J gave up 0 bases; unmatched junction bases: 6. Germline CDR1 MGHRA, CDR2 YSYEKL. The CDR3 is 16 amino acids. The CDR3 DNA reads as TGCGCCAGCAGCCAAGGTGATAGCGGGCCCTCCTACGAGCAGTACTTC. It encodes CASSQGDSGPSYEQYF.

This sequence joins TRBV7-9 and TRBJ2-2; D could derive from TRBD1 or TRBD2 (5 bases each). Germline values: CDR1 SEHNR, CDR2 FQNEAQ (reference sequence). Between the trimmed V and J ends, which lost 0 bases and 0 bases, there was a span of 5 bases. The CDR3 length is 15 residues. The CDR3 DNA follows: TGTGCCAGCAGCTTAGCGGGGGCGAACACCGGGGAGCTGTTTTTT. Encoded protein: CASSLAGANTGELFF. The full variable domain, its missing parts supplied by reference TRBV7-9 and TRBJ2-2, is DTGVSQNPRHKITKRGQNVTFRCDPISEHNRLYWYRQTLGQGPEFLTYFQNEAQLEKSRLLSDRFSAERPKGSFSTLEIQRTEQGDSAMYLCASSLAGANTGELFFGEGSRLTVL.

The chain has TRBV19 and TRBJ1-4; D might be TRBD1 (6 bases). V was cut by 3 bases and J by 12 bases, with 20 bases left in between. Germline CDR1 LNHDA, CDR2 SQIVND (reference sequence). The CDR3 has 15 amino acids. In DNA, the CDR3 is TGTGCCAGTAGTATTGGGGGGCGACGGGGAGAAGAACTGTTTTTT. This encodes CASSIGGRRGEELFF.

The chain uses TRBV6-5 and TRBJ1-6; D remains unclear. CDR3 length: 16 residues. Germline assignment: CDR1 MNHEY and CDR2 SVGAGI. V was trimmed by 0 bases and J by 11 bases, leaving 17 bases between them. The CDR3, as DNA: TGTGCCAGCAGTTACTCGGGCGACTCCTACGAGGCACCCCTCCACTTT. It encodes CASSYSGDSYEAPLHF.

The chain recombines TRBV4-1 with TRBJ2-5; 10 nucleotides agree with TRBD2. Germline CDR1 and CDR2: MGHRA and YSYEKL. The CDR3 length is 15 residues. J lost 5 bases, V lost 5 bases, and 8 bases had no gene match. CDR3 in amino acids: CASSRSGGEGETQYF. The CDR3 DNA reads as TGCGCCAGCAGCAGAAGCGGGGGGGAAGGGGAGACCCAGTACTTC.

This clone was found a few times. J is TRBJ2-7 and V is TRBV4-1; 7 nucleotides line up with TRBD2. V dropped 3 bases and J dropped 3; count of bases not matched to a gene: 8. Germline V lookup: CDR1 MGHRA, CDR2 YSYEKL. The CDR3 is 15 residues long. The CDR3 loop is CASSQSLADHYEQYF. In DNA, the CDR3 is TGCGCCAGCAGCCAGTCCCTAGCGGACCACTACGAGCAGTACTTC.

The V and J genes are TRBV27 and TRBJ2-7; 8 bases are shared with TRBD1. CDR3 size: 17 residues. Germline V gives CDR1 MNHEY, CDR2 SMNVEV (reference sequence). Germline trimming cut 0 bases from V and 1 base from J; bases unmatched to any gene: 8. In DNA, the CDR3 is TGTGCCAGCAGTTTATCCCTGGACAGGGTTGGGTCCTACGAGCAGTACTTC. It is translated as CASSLSLDRVGSYEQYF.